A single sample gave rise to the 17 T cell receptor beta chains below, sequenced in a study of T cell responses to AZD1222 COVID-19 vaccine. The assay was immunoSEQ multiplex PCR, and TCRdb's table has in-frame clones only and misses some. The data contain 250,000 to 300,000 clones, roughly 93% of them singletons. The source was peripheral blood, collected 28 days after the second AZD1222 dose. These receptor sequences come from an adult who received the AZD1222 COVID-19 vaccine.

The chain carries TRBV6-6 and TRBJ2-1; the D call may be TRBD1 or TRBD2 (7 bases each). Trimming shortened V by 2 bases and J by 6 bases, and 17 bases separated the two germline ends. CDR3 length: 16 residues. Germline assignment: CDR1 MNHNY and CDR2 SVGAGI (reference sequence). This chain's CDR3 is CASSYPQGGKGNEQFF. In DNA, the CDR3 is TGTGCCAGCAGTTACCCCCAGGGGGGGAAAGGCAATGAGCAGTTCTTC.

V is TRBV11-2 and J is TRBJ2-2; 9 bases match TRBD2. The CDR3 sequence is 18 residues long. Losses at the gene ends were 5 bases for V and 5 bases for J; bases not matched to a gene: 15. Germline CDR1 and CDR2: SGHAT and FQNNGV. The CDR3 here is CASSPPGGAGGRTGELFF. CDR3 in DNA: TGTGCCAGCAGCCCGCCCGGGGGAGCGGGAGGTCGGACCGGGGAGCTGTTTTTT.

J is TRBJ2-3 and V is TRBV29-1; D unclear. The germline V and J ends were trimmed by 3 bases and 1 base, with 17 bases remaining between them. Germline CDR1 reads SQVTM; CDR2 reads ANQGSEA. The length of the CDR3 is 16 residues. CDR3 coding DNA: TGCAGCGTTGACCATCCCCCCTATCTCGGCACAGATACGCAGTATTTT. Translated, it gives CSVDHPPYLGTDTQYF.

V is TRBV15 and J is TRBJ1-4; D possibly corresponds to TRBD1 (5 bases). V was pared by 5 bases and J by 13 bases, with 23 bases between. CDR3 length: 15 residues. Germline CDR1 LNHNV, CDR2 YYDKDF (reference sequence). CDR3 DNA sequence: TGTGCCACCAGCCTTATTGTCGGGGAACCCGGGGGACTGTTTTTT. It translates to CATSLIVGEPGGLFF.

The V and J genes are TRBV19 and TRBJ2-7, with D uncertain. With 1 base removed from V and 5 bases from J, the gap between germline ends came to 12 bases. CDR1 and CDR2 from the germline V gene are LNHDA and SQIVND (reference sequence). The CDR3 contains 14 residues. In DNA, the CDR3 is TGTGCCAGTAGTATAGGGACCTACATGGACGAGCAGTACTTC. This translates into CASSIGTYMDEQYF. Complete variable domain (other parts from reference TRBV19 and TRBJ2-7): DGGITQSPKYLFRKEGQNVTLSCEQNLNHDAMYWYRQDPGQGLRLIYYSQIVNDFQKGDIAEGYSVSREKKESFPLTVTSAQKNPTAFYLCASSIGTYMDEQYFGPGTRLTVT.

The chain recombines TRBV6-5 with TRBJ1-6; 7 positions agree with TRBD1. The germline gives CDR1 MNHEY, CDR2 SVGAGI. Trimming took 2 bases from V and 7 from J; bases not matched to a gene: 2. This CDR3 is built from 14 residues. The DNA of the CDR3 is TGTGCCAGCAGTTACCGACAGGGAAATTCACCCCTCCACTTT. Protein: CASSYRQGNSPLHF.

This clone was counted once. The rearrangement links TRBV28 to TRBJ2-3, with 7 bases lining up with TRBD2. J gave up 1 base and V 7 bases, and 8 bases lay outside the gene matches. This CDR3 has 15 residues. Germline V gene data show CDR1 as MDHEN and CDR2 as SYDVKM. CDR3: CASKMGGARTDTQYF. The CDR3 nucleotides read TGTGCCAGCAAGATGGGAGGGGCCCGCACAGATACGCAGTATTTT.

The chain combines TRBV5-4 with TRBJ1-1, with 7 positions matching TRBD1. Looked up from germline, CDR1 is SGHNT and CDR2 is YYREEE (reference sequence). Trimming at V came to 4 bases and at J to 11 bases, leaving 20 bases not matched to a gene. CDR3 length: 16 residues. The CDR3 spells CASSLGTEMYDGRAFF. For the CDR3, the DNA is TGTGCCAGCAGCCTAGGGACAGAGATGTACGACGGAAGGGCTTTCTTT.

In DNA form, the CDR3 reads TGTGCCAGCAGCCACCCCGGCCGGTCGGGACTAGCGGGGTCGAGCTCCTACGAGCAGTACTTC. Translation: CASSHPGRSGLAGSSSYEQYF. The V and J genes are TRBV4-2 and TRBJ2-7; TRBD2 agrees at 13 bases. Looked up from germline, CDR1 is LGHNA and CDR2 is YNFKEQ. The CDR3 totals 21 residues. V gave up 3 bases and J gave up 0 bases; unmatched junction bases: 17.

The rearrangement joins TRBV27 to TRBJ2-1; D unresolved. The CDR3 extends over 15 amino acids. Germline-derived CDR1 and CDR2 are MNHEY and SMNVEV (reference sequence). V lost 4 bases to trimming and J lost 6 bases, with 16 bases between them. CDR3 in amino acids: CASSSRSFGLNEQFF. Here the CDR3 DNA reads TGTGCCAGCAGTTCAAGATCATTTGGGCTCAATGAGCAGTTCTTC.

This clone was observed once. The J gene is TRBJ1-5, the V gene TRBV6-5; D is possibly TRBD1 (6 bases). V lost 6 bases, J lost 4 bases, and 16 bases lay in between. CDR3 length: 15 amino acids. Germline V gene lookup returns CDR1 MNHEY and CDR2 SVGAGI. CDR3 residues: CASSPWTATNQPQHF. The CDR3, as DNA: TGTGCCAGCAGCCCCTGGACAGCGACAAATCAGCCCCAGCATTTT.

The V gene is TRBV14, the J gene TRBJ2-2; tentatively, D is TRBD1 or TRBD2 (6 bases each). This CDR3 region has 17 residues. Deletions cut 3 bases from V and 3 bases from J, with 17 bases between. Germline-derived CDR1 and CDR2 are SGHDN and FVKESK. CDR3 nucleotide sequence: TGTGCCAGCAGCCAGTCTCGAAGGGGGGCCTACACCGGGGAGCTGTTTTTT. It specifies CASSQSRRGAYTGELFF.

This rearrangement joins TRBV6-6 to TRBJ2-2; 10 nucleotides line up with TRBD1. The CDR3 is 13 amino acids. The ends lost 10 bases at V and 5 bases at J; junction bases unmatched: 4. Germline V gene lookup returns CDR1 MNHNY and CDR2 SVGAGI (reference sequence). The CDR3 here is CATGTGETGELFF. CDR3 bases: TGTGCCACCGGGACAGGGGAAACCGGGGAGCTGTTTTTT.

The chain carries TRBV2 and TRBJ2-3; D remains ambiguous. Germline-derived CDR1 and CDR2 are SNHLY and FYNNEI. Between the trimmed V and J ends, which lost 3 bases and 8 bases, there was a span of 12 bases. This CDR3 spans 13 amino acids. CDR3 bases: TGTGCCAGCAGTGACCTCGAGCGAGGTACGCAGTATTTT. Translating gives CASSDLERGTQYF. The variable domain in full, with the rest retrieved from reference TRBV2 and TRBJ2-3, is EPEVTQTPSHQVTQMGQEVILRCVPISNHLYFYWYRQILGQKVEFLVSFYNNEISEKSEIFDDQFSVERPDGSNFTLKIRSTKLEDSAMYFCASSDLERGTQYFGPGTRLTVL.

V gene TRBV9 combines with J gene TRBJ2-7; TRBD2 matches at 10 bases. V gave up 4 bases and J gave up 5 bases; unmatched junction bases: 6. CDR1 is SGDLS and CDR2 is YYNGEE in the germline V gene. CDR3 length: 14 amino acids. The CDR3 region has the DNA TGTGCCAGCAGCCCCCGGACTAGCGGAGACGAGCAGTACTTC. This codes for CASSPRTSGDEQYF.

The rearrangement uses TRBV2 and TRBJ1-6; D remains ambiguous. Per germline, CDR1 SNHLY and CDR2 FYNNEI. The ends were cut back, 7 bases at V and 9 bases at J, with 13 bases in the middle. There are 13 residues in the CDR3. The DNA for the CDR3 is TGTGCCAGCACCGGGCCGCGGCCTTCACCCCTCCACTTT. Encoded protein: CASTGPRPSPLHF. Full variable domain (rest looked up from reference TRBV2 and TRBJ1-6): EPEVTQTPSHQVTQMGQEVILRCVPISNHLYFYWYRQILGQKVEFLVSFYNNEISEKSEIFDDQFSVERPDGSNFTLKIRSTKLEDSAMYFCASTGPRPSPLHFGNGTRLTVT.

V is TRBV6-2 or TRBV6-3 and J is TRBJ2-7, with D possibly called TRBD1 or TRBD2 (5 bases each). Trimming removed 7 bases from V and 2 bases from J, with 18 bases in between. The CDR3 covers 15 residues. The germline V gene encodes CDR1 MNHEY and CDR2 SVGEGT. CDR3 residues: CASNPLLGTTYEQYF. The CDR3 nucleotides are TGTGCCAGCAACCCTTTGCTGGGGACCACCTACGAGCAGTACTTC.